The 20 T cell receptor beta chains presented below share a single source sample, sequenced in a study of prognosis after radiotherapy for stage I lung cancer. Genomic DNA served as the source from which two-round multiplex PCR generated TCR beta CDR3 amplicons. First-round PCR employed TRBV- and TRBJ-specific primers for each gene. TCRdb reprocessed the multiplex PCR reads with MiXCR, giving one entry per CDR3 protein. The sample shows over 20,000 distinct CDR3 sequences, approximately 35% of them seen only once. Here the sequenced sample was PBMCs, taken before or after stereotactic body radiation therapy (not recorded which). The receptor source for this set is a donor over 45 with non-small cell lung cancer.

To note about this clonotype: Because it lacks the conserved phenylalanine or tryptophan at the end, this CDR3 is likely a read error. This chain joins TRBV27 and TRBJ2-1, with 10 bases matching TRBD2. Germline V CDR1 and CDR2: MNHEY, SMNVEV (reference sequence). V dropped 3 bases and J dropped 4; count of bases not matched to a gene: 9. The CDR3 spans 17 residues. CDR3 region: CASSFRVAGGSYNEQFL. The CDR3 coding sequence is TGTGCCAGCAGTTTTCGGGTAGCGGGAGGCTCATACAATGAGCAGTTCCTC.

In this sample, this clonotype turned up many times. CDR3 sequence reads: CASSPGGGPLYEQYF. CDR3 coding DNA: TGCGCCAGCAGCCCCGGGGGAGGGCCCCTCTACGAGCAGTACTTC. This chain connects TRBV5-1 to TRBJ2-7, with TRBD2 matching 7 bases. CDR3 length equals 15 residues. The trim removed 4 bases at V and 3 bases at J, leaving 10 bases unmatched. Germline V gene lookup returns CDR1 SGHRS and CDR2 YFSETQ.

This chain links TRBV15 with TRBJ1-5; D not certain. The CDR3 is 14 amino acids. V was pared by 3 bases and J by 4 bases, with 10 bases between. Germline V gives CDR1 LNHNV, CDR2 YYDKDF (reference sequence). CDR3 nucleotides: TGTGCCACCAGCAGGCCTCATCAAAATCAGCCCCAGCATTTT. Translating gives CATSRPHQNQPQHF.

This clonotype was counted many times. V usage is TRBV12-3 or TRBV12-4 and J usage is TRBJ1-1, with D possibly being TRBD1 (6 bases). V shed 8 bases and J shed 2 bases, with 12 bases lying between them. This CDR3 is 13 amino acids long. The CDR3 spells CASSDRPNTEAFF. CDR3 bases: TGTGCCAGCTCGGACAGACCTAACACTGAAGCTTTCTTT.

This clonotype was counted ten times or more. J is TRBJ2-1 and V is TRBV6-5; D unclear. Per the germline V gene, CDR1 is MNHEY and CDR2 is SVGAGI. Trimming took off 0 bases at V and 6 bases at J, with 9 bases between the two ends. This CDR3 spans 14 amino acids. The CDR3 nucleotides are TGTGCCAGCAGTTACTCCTCCCAGTCCAATGAGCAGTTCTTC. This sequence encodes CASSYSSQSNEQFF.

This clonotype was found a few times. The rearrangement links TRBV6-1 to TRBJ2-2, with D uncertain. Germline V lookup: CDR1 MNHNS, CDR2 SASEGT. The CDR3 consists of 14 residues. Trimming took 6 bases from V and 0 from J, leaving 8 bases between them. The CDR3 spells CASSLGTNTGELFF. The CDR3, as DNA: TGTGCCAGCAGCTTAGGGACGAACACCGGGGAGCTGTTTTTT.

In its sample, this clonotype was seen a few times. An end of the junction does not agree with germline; a read error may underlie this. The J gene is TRBJ2-7, the V gene TRBV20-1; possibly TRBD1 for D (5 bases). Germline values: CDR1 DFQATT, CDR2 SNEGSKA (reference sequence). This CDR3 contains 14 residues. The CDR3 nucleotides are TGCAGTGCTAGAGCCCCGAACAGGCGTTACGAGCAGCACTTC. Encoded protein: CSARAPNRRYEQHF.

This clonotype was seen ten or more times. The chain recombines TRBV7-8 with TRBJ1-1; no clear D gene. CDR3 length: 16 amino acids. V was cut by 1 base and J by 1 base, with 13 bases left in between. The germline V gene encodes CDR1 SGHVS and CDR2 FQNEAQ. This CDR3 reads CASSLVVWEGNTEAFF. The CDR3 nucleotides are TGTGCCAGCAGCTTAGTAGTATGGGAGGGGAACACTGAAGCTTTCTTT.

The V and J genes are TRBV6-9 and TRBJ1-2; 9 nucleotides align to TRBD1. Germline loops: CDR1 MNHGY, CDR2 SVAAGI. The CDR3 has 13 amino acids. V dropped 3 bases and J dropped 7; count of bases not matched to a gene: 3. The CDR3: CASSYTGQGGYTF. In DNA, the CDR3 is TGTGCCAGCAGTTACACGGGACAGGGTGGCTACACCTTC.

Here the CDR3 DNA reads TGTGCCAGCAGAGTCTTTGGGGTAGACGAGCAGTACTTC. It encodes CASRVFGVDEQYF. V usage is TRBV6-1 and J usage is TRBJ2-7, with D unclear. V lost 6 bases to trimming and J lost 5 bases, with 14 bases between them. The CDR3 is made up of 13 amino acids. Germline values: CDR1 MNHNS, CDR2 SASEGT.

The rearrangement uses TRBV9 and TRBJ2-2, with D perhaps being TRBD1 or TRBD2 (5 bases each). The CDR3 extends over 15 amino acids. V lost 1 base and J 0 bases, leaving 7 bases between the germline ends. Germline CDR1 SGDLS, CDR2 YYNGEE. The DNA of the CDR3 is TGTGCCAGCAGCGTACGGGACGCGAACACCGGGGAGCTGTTTTTT. Translating gives CASSVRDANTGELFF.

The CDR3 protein is CASSNQRERGGGYNEQFF. For the CDR3, the DNA is TGTGCCAGTAGTAACCAGCGGGAGAGGGGGGGGGGATACAATGAGCAGTTCTTC. The rearrangement joins TRBV19 to TRBJ2-1; 8 bases agree with TRBD2. Germline values: CDR1 LNHDA, CDR2 SQIVND (reference sequence). This CDR3 is built from 18 residues. The V and J ends lost 4 bases and 4 bases, in that order; junction bases with no gene match: 15.

A remark on this clonotype: This may come from a read error, since a much larger clone is one base off. In DNA, the CDR3 is TGTGCCACCGGGGGGACAGGGGCTGATGAAAAACTGTTTTTT. Encoded protein: CATGGTGADEKLFF. The V gene is TRBV24-1, the J gene TRBJ1-4; 10 bases fit TRBD1. Germline V gives CDR1 KGHDR, CDR2 SFDVKD. Trimming cost V 9 bases and J 6 bases; bases outside gene matches: 6. The CDR3 spans 14 residues.

This rearrangement joins TRBV28 to TRBJ2-7, with a tentative D call TRBD1 (6 bases). CDR3 length equals 14 residues. Germline V CDR1 and CDR2: MDHEN, SYDVKM. Trimming removed 6 bases at V and 0 bases at J, with 12 bases between. The CDR3 protein is CASRGTLNSYEQYF. CDR3 in DNA: TGTGCCAGCAGGGGGACACTGAACTCCTACGAGCAGTACTTC. The full variable domain, completed using reference TRBV28 and TRBJ2-7, is DVKVTQSSRYLVKRTGEKVFLECVQDMDHENMFWYRQDPGLGLRLIYFSYDVKMKEKGDIPEGYSVSREKKERFSLILESASTNQTSMYLCASRGTLNSYEQYFGPGTRLTVT.

This clonotype has ten or more counts. The CDR3 reads CASSVQGAGEQYF. CDR3 bases: TGTGCCAGTAGTGTACAGGGGGCAGGCGAGCAGTACTTC. This chain joins TRBV19 and TRBJ2-7, with 9 bases aligning to TRBD1. The V gene end was trimmed by 5 bases and the J gene end by 6 bases; junction bases not matched to a gene: 5. The CDR3 runs 13 residues. Germline V gene sequence: CDR1 LNHDA, CDR2 SQIVND (reference sequence).

This clonotype was detected a few times. A much larger clone sits a single nucleotide away, making a read error possible. This chain connects TRBV11-3 to TRBJ2-7; TRBD2 agrees at 7 bases. The CDR3 is 17 amino acids. Per the germline V gene, CDR1 is SGHNT and CDR2 is YENEEA. The CDR3 loop reads CAGSSRLAEMRSYEQYF. In DNA, the CDR3 is TGTGCCGGCAGCTCGAGACTAGCAGAGATGAGATCCTACGAGCAGTACTTC.

This clonotype has ten or more counts. The J gene is TRBJ1-5, the V gene TRBV5-1; D uncertain. Germline values: CDR1 SGHRS, CDR2 YFSETQ. The CDR3 totals 13 residues. The V and J ends lost 2 bases and 7 bases respectively, with 10 bases between them. For the CDR3, the DNA is TGCGCCAGCAGCTTATCGGGGTACCAGCCCCAGCATTTT. Protein sequence: CASSLSGYQPQHF.

This clonotype has ten or more counts. The chain combines TRBV19 with TRBJ1-4; D not certain. V was clipped by 5 bases and J by 0 bases, with 7 bases between them. The germline V gene encodes CDR1 LNHDA and CDR2 SQIVND (reference sequence). The CDR3 sequence is 14 residues long. CDR3 coding DNA: TGTGCCAGTAGTTTTGGTTCAACTAATGAAAAACTGTTTTTT. It encodes CASSFGSTNEKLFF.

The sample holds many counts of this clonotype. One end of the junction fails to match germline, which may point to a read error. The rearrangement joins TRBV12-3 or TRBV12-4 to TRBJ2-5; 8 nucleotides match TRBD1. The CDR3 runs to 16 residues. CDR3 region: CASSLGTGAYQETQYF. The CDR3 region has the DNA TGTGCCAGCAGCTTAGGGACAGGCGCGTACCAAGAGACCCAGTACTTC.

Sample share makes this clonotype medium-sized. The chain is built from TRBV2 and TRBJ1-2; the D is unclear. The V end was cut by 6 bases, the J end by 4 bases, with 15 bases between. Per germline, CDR1 SNHLY and CDR2 FYNNEI. This CDR3 is 14 amino acids long. The CDR3 loop is CASRAAVRAYGYTF. CDR3 nucleotides: TGTGCCAGCAGGGCGGCGGTTCGGGCCTATGGCTACACCTTC.